This TCR beta chain is drawn from a study of identical twins' blood T cells. TCRdb ran MiXCR on the 5' RACE reads and lists one entry per CDR3 protein. This table has 300,000 to 400,000 distinct CDR3 sequences, over 25% appearing once. Sequencing was done on a sample of PBMCs. The TCR was taken from a woman between 18 and 50 years old in good health.

For the CDR3, the DNA is TGTGCCAGCATGGAGGCTGTTAACTATGGCTACACCTTC. It specifies CASMEAVNYGYTF. The chain links TRBV6-1 to TRBJ1-2; D unclear. V was trimmed by 7 bases and J by 1 base, leaving 10 bases between them. Germline V gene sequence: CDR1 MNHNS, CDR2 SASEGT. The CDR3 is made up of 13 amino acids.